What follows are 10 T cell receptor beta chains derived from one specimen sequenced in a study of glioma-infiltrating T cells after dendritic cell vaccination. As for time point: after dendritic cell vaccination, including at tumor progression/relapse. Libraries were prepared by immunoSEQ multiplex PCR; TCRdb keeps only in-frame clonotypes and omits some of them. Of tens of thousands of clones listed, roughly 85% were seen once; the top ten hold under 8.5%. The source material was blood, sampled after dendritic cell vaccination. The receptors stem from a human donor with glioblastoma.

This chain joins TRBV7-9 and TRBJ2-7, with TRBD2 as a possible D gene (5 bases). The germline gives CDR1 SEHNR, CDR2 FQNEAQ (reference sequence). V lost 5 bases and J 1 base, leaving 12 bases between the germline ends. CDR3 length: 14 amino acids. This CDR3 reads CASSKLPGSYEQYF. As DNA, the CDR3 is TGTGCCAGCAGCAAATTACCGGGGTCCTACGAGCAGTACTTC.

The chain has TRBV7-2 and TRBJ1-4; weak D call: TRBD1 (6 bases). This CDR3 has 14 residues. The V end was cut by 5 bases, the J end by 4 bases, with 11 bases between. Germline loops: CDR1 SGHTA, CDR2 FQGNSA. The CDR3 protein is CASSPDRSNEKLFF. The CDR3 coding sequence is TGTGCCAGCAGCCCCGACAGGAGTAATGAAAAACTGTTTTTT.

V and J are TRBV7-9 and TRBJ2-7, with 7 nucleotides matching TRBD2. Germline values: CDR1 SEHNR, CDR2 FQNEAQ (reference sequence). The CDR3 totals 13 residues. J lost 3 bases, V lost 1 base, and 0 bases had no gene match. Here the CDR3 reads CASSLGDYYEQYF. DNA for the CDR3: TGTGCCAGCAGCTTAGGGGACTACTACGAGCAGTACTTC. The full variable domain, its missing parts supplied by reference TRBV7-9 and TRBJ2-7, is DTGVSQNPRHKITKRGQNVTFRCDPISEHNRLYWYRQTLGQGPEFLTYFQNEAQLEKSRLLSDRFSAERPKGSFSTLEIQRTEQGDSAMYLCASSLGDYYEQYFGPGTRLTVT.

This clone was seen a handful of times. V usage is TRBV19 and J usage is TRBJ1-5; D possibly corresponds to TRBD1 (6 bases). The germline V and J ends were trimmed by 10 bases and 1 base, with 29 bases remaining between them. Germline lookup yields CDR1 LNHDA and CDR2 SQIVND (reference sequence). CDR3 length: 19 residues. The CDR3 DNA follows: TGTGCCACTACAAGGGGCGGTGGGGGCCCCAGAGGGAGCAATCAGCCCCAGCATTTT. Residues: CATTRGGGGPRGSNQPQHF.

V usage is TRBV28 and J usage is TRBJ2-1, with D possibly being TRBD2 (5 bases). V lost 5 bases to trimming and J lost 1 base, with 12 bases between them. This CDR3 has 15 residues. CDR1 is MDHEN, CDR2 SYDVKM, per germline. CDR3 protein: CASSNRELSYNEQFF. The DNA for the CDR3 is TGTGCCAGCAGTAACCGGGAACTATCCTACAATGAGCAGTTCTTC.

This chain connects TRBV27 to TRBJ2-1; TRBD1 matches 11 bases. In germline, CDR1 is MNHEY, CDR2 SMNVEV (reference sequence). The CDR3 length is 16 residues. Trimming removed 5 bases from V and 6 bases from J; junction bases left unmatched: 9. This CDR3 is CASSETPGTGGNEQFF. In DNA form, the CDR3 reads TGTGCCAGCAGTGAAACCCCCGGGACAGGGGGCAATGAGCAGTTCTTC.

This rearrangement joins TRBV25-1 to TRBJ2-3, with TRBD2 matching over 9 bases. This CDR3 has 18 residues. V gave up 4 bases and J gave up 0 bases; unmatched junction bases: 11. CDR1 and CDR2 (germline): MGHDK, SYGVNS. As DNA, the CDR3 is TGTGCCAGCAGTGTCGCAGTTAGCGGGGGCCCGAGCACAGATACGCAGTATTTT. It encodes CASSVAVSGGPSTDTQYF.

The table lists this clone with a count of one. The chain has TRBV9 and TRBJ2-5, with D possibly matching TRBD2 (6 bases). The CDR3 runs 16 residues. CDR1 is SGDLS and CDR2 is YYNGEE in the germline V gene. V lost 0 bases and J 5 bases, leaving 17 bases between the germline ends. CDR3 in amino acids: CASSVGDHTGVETQYF. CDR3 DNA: TGTGCCAGCAGCGTAGGGGACCACACGGGGGTGGAGACCCAGTACTTC.

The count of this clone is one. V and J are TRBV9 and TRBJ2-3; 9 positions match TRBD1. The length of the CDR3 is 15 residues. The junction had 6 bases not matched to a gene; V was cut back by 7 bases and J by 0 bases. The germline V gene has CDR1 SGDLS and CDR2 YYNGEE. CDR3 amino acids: CASRGGTGSTDTQYF. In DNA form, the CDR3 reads TGTGCCAGCCGGGGAGGGACAGGGAGCACAGATACGCAGTATTTT.

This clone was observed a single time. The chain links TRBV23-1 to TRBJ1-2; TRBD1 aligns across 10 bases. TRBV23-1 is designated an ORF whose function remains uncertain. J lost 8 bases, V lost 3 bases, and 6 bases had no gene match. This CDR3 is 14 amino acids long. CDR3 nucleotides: TGCGCCAGCAGTCAGGGACAGGGGCCAGAGGGCTACACCTTC. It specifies CASSQGQGPEGYTF.